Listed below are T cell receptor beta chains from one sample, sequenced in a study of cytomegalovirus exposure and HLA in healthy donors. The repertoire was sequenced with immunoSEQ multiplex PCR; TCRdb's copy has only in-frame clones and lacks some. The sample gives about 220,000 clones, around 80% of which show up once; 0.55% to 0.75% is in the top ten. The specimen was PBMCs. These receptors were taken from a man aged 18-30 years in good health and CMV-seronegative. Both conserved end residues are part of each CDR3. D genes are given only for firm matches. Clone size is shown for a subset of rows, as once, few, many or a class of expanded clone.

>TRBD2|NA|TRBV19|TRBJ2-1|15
CASSIDPGGYNEQFF
TGTGCCAGTAGTATAGATCCCGGGGGGTACAATGAGCAGTTCTTC
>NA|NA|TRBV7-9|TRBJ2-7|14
CASSFRTPTHEQYF
TGTGCCAGCAGCTTCCGGACACCAACCCACGAGCAGTACTTC
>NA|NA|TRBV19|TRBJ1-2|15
CASSIIAGDGYGYTF
TGTGCCAGTAGTATAATTGCAGGGGATGGCTATGGCTACACCTTC
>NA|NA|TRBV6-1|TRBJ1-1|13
CASSGDSNTEAFF
TGTGCCAGCAGTGGTGACAGCAACACTGAAGCTTTCTTT
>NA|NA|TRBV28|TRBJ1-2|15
CASSQRGGIIYGYTF
TGTGCCAGCAGTCAAAGGGGCGGAATTATCTATGGCTACACCTTC
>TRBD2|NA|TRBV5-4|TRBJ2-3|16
CASSGRGAGGADTQYF
TGTGCCAGCAGCGGGAGGGGAGCGGGAGGGGCAGATACGCAGTATTTT
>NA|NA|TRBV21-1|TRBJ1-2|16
CASSKGGTGLNYGYTF
TGTGCCAGCAGCAAAGGAGGGACAGGGCTGAACTATGGCTACACCTTC
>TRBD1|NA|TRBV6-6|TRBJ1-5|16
CASSYSGTGSNQPQHF
TGTGCCAGCAGTTACTCTGGGACAGGGAGCAATCAGCCCCAGCATTTT
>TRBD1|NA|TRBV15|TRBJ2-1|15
CATSRVATGDREQFF
TGTGCCACCAGCAGAGTAGCGACAGGGGATCGTGAGCAGTTCTTC
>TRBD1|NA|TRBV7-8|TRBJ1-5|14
CASSSGDRNQPQHF
TGTGCCAGCAGCTCGGGGGACAGGAATCAGCCCCAGCATTTT
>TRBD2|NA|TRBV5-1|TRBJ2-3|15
CASSLAGAPTDTQYF
TGCGCCAGCAGCTTAGCGGGAGCTCCCACAGATACGCAGTATTTT
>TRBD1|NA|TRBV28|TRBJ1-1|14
CASSPQGVRTEAFF
TGTGCCAGCAGTCCACAGGGGGTTCGGACTGAAGCTTTCTTT
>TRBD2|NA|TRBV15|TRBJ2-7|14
CATSRDGRGYEQYF
TGTGCCACCAGCAGAGACGGGAGGGGCTACGAGCAGTACTTC
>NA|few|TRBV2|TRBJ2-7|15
CASSFLQDSSYEQYF
TGTGCCAGCAGTTTCCTCCAAGACAGCTCCTACGAGCAGTACTTC
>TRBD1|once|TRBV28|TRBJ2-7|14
CASSLGQGADEQYF
TGTGCCAGCAGTTTGGGACAGGGGGCAGACGAGCAGTACTTC
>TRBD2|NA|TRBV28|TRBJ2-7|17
CASSLRGLAKRLYEQYF
TGTGCCAGCAGTTTGAGGGGACTAGCCAAACGCCTCTACGAGCAGTACTTC
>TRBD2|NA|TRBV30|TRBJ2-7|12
CAVLSGQYEQYF
TGTGCTGTACTTAGCGGGCAGTACGAGCAGTACTTC
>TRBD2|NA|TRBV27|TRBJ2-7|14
CASSPGLPSYEQYF
TGTGCCAGCAGTCCGGGACTACCTTCCTACGAGCAGTACTTC
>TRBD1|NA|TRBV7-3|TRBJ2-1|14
CASSFTGTGDEQFF
TGTGCCAGCAGTTTCACCGGGACAGGGGATGAGCAGTTCTTC
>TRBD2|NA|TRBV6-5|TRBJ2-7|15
CASSYSSGSHYEQYF
TGTGCCAGCAGTTATTCTAGCGGGAGCCACTACGAGCAGTACTTC
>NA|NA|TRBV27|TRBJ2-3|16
CASSPLSPGATDTQYF
TGTGCCAGCAGTCCCCTATCCCCAGGGGCCACAGATACGCAGTATTTT
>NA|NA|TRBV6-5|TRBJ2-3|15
CASSLGGVFTDTQYF
TGTGCCAGCAGTTTGGGGGGAGTTTTCACAGATACGCAGTATTTT
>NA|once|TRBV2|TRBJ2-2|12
CASSGSGGELFF
TGTGCCAGCAGTGGCTCAGGCGGGGAGCTGTTTTTT
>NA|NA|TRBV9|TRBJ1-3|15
CASAEGGISGNTIYF
TGTGCCAGCGCAGAAGGGGGAATCTCTGGAAACACCATATATTTT
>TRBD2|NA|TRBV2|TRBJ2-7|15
CASRGRTSGTHEQYF
TGTGCCAGCAGGGGTAGGACTAGCGGGACCCACGAGCAGTACTTC
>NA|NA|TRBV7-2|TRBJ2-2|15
CASSFKTGPGGELFF
TGTGCCAGCAGCTTCAAGACAGGTCCCGGCGGGGAGCTGTTTTTT
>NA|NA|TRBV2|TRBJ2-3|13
CASTGLHTDTQYF
TGTGCCAGCACTGGACTCCACACAGATACGCAGTATTTT
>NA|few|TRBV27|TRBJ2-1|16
CASSDPGAWVYNEQFF
TGTGCCAGCAGCGACCCTGGGGCATGGGTCTACAATGAGCAGTTCTTC
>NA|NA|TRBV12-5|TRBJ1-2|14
CASGFGGAGGGYTF
TGTGCTAGTGGTTTCGGGGGGGCGGGTGGTGGCTACACCTTC
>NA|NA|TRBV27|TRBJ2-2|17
CASSLVAYGKDTGELFF
TGTGCCAGCAGTTTAGTTGCTTACGGCAAAGACACCGGGGAGCTGTTCTTT
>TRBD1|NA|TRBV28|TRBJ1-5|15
CANGPRTGRNQPQHF
TGTGCCAACGGTCCGAGGACAGGTCGTAATCAGCCCCAGCATTTT
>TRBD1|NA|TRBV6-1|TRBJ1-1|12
CAGSDRVSSAFF
TGTGCCGGGTCTGACAGGGTATCATCGGCTTTCTTT
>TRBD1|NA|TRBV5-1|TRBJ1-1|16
CASSGGQGTLNTEAFF
TGCGCCAGCAGCGGGGGACAGGGGACTTTGAACACTGAAGCTTTCTTT
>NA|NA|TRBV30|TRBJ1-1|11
CAWSVGAEAFF
TGTGCCTGGAGTGTAGGGGCTGAAGCTTTCTTT
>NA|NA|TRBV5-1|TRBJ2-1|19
CASSPSGPSSLLTRDEQFF
TGCGCCAGCAGCCCATCCGGGCCTAGCAGCTTACTAACGAGGGATGAGCAGTTCTTC
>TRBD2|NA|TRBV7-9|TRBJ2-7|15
CASSPGLAWVHEQYF
TGTGCCAGCAGCCCCGGACTAGCATGGGTCCACGAGCAGTACTTC
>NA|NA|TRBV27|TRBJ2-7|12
CASSFPGVEQYF
TGTGCCAGCAGTTTTCCGGGGGTCGAGCAGTACTTC
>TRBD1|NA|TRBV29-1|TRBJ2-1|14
CSVIMGQGFNEQFF
TGCAGCGTTATTATGGGACAGGGGTTTAATGAGCAGTTCTTC
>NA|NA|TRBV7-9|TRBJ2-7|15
CASSPRAAGAYEQYF
TGTGCCAGCAGCCCCCGGGCGGCGGGTGCCTACGAGCAGTACTTC
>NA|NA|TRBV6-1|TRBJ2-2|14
CAFLARENTGELFF
TGCGCCTTCTTGGCGCGGGAGAACACCGGGGAGCTGTTTTTT
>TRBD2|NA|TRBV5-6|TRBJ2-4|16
CASSPGLAGHKNIQYF
TGTGCCAGCAGCCCGGGACTAGCGGGACACAAAAACATTCAGTACTTC
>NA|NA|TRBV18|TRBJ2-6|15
CASSPINPGANVLTF
TGTGCCAGCTCACCTATTAATCCGGGTGCCAACGTCCTGACTTTC
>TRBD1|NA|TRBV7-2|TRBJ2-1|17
CASSLVPGTGTWDEQFF
TGTGCCAGCAGCTTAGTCCCCGGGACAGGGACTTGGGATGAGCAGTTCTTC
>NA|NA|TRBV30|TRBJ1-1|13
CAWSETPGTEAFF
TGTGCCTGGAGTGAGACCCCGGGCACTGAAGCTTTCTTT
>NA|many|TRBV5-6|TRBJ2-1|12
CASSRDFDEQFF
TGTGCCAGCAGCCGGGACTTCGATGAGCAGTTCTTC
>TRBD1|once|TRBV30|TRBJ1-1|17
CAWRSGTGGNTYTEAFF
TGTGCCTGGAGGTCGGGGACAGGGGGCAATACTTACACTGAAGCTTTCTTT
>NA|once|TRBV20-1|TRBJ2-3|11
CSATPGGTQYF
TGCAGTGCAACACCAGGAGGTACGCAGTATTTT
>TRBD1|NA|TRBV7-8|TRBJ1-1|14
CASSLTGSSTEAFF
TGTGCCAGCAGCTTGACAGGGTCGAGCACTGAAGCTTTCTTT
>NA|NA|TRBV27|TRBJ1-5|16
CASSLGGGLSNQPQHF
TGTGCCAGCAGTTTAGGGGGGGGCTTAAGCAATCAGCCCCAGCATTTT
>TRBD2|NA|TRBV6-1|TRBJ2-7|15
CASREHRLAGGEQYF
TGTGCCAGCAGGGAACATCGACTAGCGGGAGGCGAGCAGTACTTC
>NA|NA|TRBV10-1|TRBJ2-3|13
CASSPGGTDTQYF
TGCGCCAGCAGCCCGGGAGGCACAGATACGCAGTATTTT
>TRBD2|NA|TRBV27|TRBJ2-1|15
CASGGQGLVRNEQFF
TGTGCCAGCGGGGGGCAGGGACTAGTGAGGAATGAGCAGTTCTTC
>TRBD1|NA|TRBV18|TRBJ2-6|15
CASSPPGQGVNVLTF
TGTGCCAGCTCACCACCAGGACAGGGCGTCAACGTCCTGACTTTC
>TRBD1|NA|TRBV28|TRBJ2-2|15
CASSWTGGRTGELFF
TGTGCCAGCAGTTGGACAGGGGGCAGAACCGGGGAGCTGTTTTTT
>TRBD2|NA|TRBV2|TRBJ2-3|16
CASSFGLAGVENTQYF
TGTGCCAGCAGTTTCGGACTAGCGGGAGTCGAGAATACGCAGTATTTT